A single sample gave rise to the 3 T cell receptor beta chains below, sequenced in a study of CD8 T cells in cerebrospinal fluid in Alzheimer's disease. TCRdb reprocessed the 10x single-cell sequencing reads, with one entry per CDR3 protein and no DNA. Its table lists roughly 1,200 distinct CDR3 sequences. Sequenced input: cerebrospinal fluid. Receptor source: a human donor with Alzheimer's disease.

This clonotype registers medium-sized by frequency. CDR3 amino acids: CASSQDRGIGELFF. The V call is TRBV3-1, the J call TRBJ2-2; TCRdb gives TRBD2 as the D gene, but with no DNA this cannot be confirmed. Germline assignment: CDR1 LGHDT and CDR2 YNNKEL (reference sequence). CDR3 length: 14 residues. Supplemented by reference TRBV3-1 and TRBJ2-2, the full variable domain reads DTAVSQTPKYLVTQMGNDKSIKCEQNLGHDTMYWYKQDSKKFLKIMFSYNNKELIINETVPNRFSPKSPDKAHLNLHINSLELGDSAVYFCASSQDRGIGELFFGEGSRLTVL.

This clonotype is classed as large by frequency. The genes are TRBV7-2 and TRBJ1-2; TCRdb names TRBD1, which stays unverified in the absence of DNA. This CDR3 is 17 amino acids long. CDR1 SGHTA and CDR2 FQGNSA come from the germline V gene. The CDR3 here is CASSLAGGTGRNFGYTF.

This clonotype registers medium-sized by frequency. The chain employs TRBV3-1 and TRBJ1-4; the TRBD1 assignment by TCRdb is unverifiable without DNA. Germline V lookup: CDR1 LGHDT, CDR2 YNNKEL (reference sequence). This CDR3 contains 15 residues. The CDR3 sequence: CASSKAPTPTEKLFF.